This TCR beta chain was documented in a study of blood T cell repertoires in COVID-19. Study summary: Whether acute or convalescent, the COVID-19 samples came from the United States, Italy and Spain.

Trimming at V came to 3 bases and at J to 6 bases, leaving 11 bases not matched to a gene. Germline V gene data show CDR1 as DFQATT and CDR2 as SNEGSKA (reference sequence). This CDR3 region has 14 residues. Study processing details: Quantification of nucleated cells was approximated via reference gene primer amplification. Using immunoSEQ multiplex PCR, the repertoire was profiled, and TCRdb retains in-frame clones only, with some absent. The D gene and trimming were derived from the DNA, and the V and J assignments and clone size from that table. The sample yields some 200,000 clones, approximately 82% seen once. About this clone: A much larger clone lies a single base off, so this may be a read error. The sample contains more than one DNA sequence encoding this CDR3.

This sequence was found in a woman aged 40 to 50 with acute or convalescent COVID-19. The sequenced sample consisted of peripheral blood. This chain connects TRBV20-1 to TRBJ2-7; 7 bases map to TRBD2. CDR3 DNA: TGCAGTGCTAGTGAACCCGGGGGGTGGGGCGAGCAGTACTTC. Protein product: CSASEPGGWGEQYF.